This T cell receptor beta chain comes out of a study of cytomegalovirus exposure and HLA in healthy donors. With 60 Vbeta and 13 Jbeta primers, the PCR was carried out. Using immunoSEQ multiplex PCR, the repertoire was profiled, and TCRdb retains in-frame clones only, with some absent. The table shows about 190,000 clones, with around 85% occurring only once. Germline V gene data show CDR1 as SGHRS and CDR2 as YFSETQ. Trimming pared 0 bases from V and 0 bases from J, leaving 16 bases between. This CDR3 is built from 17 residues. The chain uses TRBV5-1 and TRBJ2-7; the D gene is possibly TRBD1 (6 bases). The sequenced material came from PBMCs. The sequence was obtained from a man aged 18 to 35 in good health and CMV-seronegative. The CDR3: CASSLGPRGKSSYEQYF. The CDR3 nucleotides are TGCGCCAGCAGCTTGGGACCCAGGGGTAAGAGCTCCTACGAGCAGTACTTC.